These T cell receptor beta chains were read from a single sample in a study of T cell responses to AZD1222 COVID-19 vaccine. Libraries were prepared by immunoSEQ multiplex PCR; TCRdb keeps only in-frame clonotypes and omits some of them. The profile covers around 99,000 clones, with approximately 91% appearing a single time and around 8.3% taken by the ten largest. Sequences were derived from peripheral blood, sampled 28 days after the second AZD1222 dose. All receptors come from an adult who received the AZD1222 COVID-19 vaccine. CDR3s leave out the opening cysteine and the closing phenylalanine or tryptophan. Each record gives: V gene, J gene, CDR3 length, CDR3 protein.

V: TRBV5-1; J: TRBJ1-1; length: 12; CDR3: ASSLGQGWTEAF
V: TRBV9; J: TRBJ2-1; length: 12; CDR3: ASSPLAGGDEQF
V: TRBV2; J: TRBJ1-1; length: 12; CDR3: ASRTGGAWTEAF
V: TRBV4-1; J: TRBJ1-1; length: 12; CDR3: ASSQVQGTTEAF
V: TRBV6-5; J: TRBJ2-7; length: 11; CDR3: ASSYSGEYEQY
V: TRBV6-6; J: TRBJ1-5; length: 12; CDR3: ASSWQDSNQPQH
V: TRBV5-4; J: TRBJ2-7; length: 10; CDR3: ASSSPAGRSI
V: TRBV6-5; J: TRBJ2-3; length: 10; CDR3: ASSLEADTQY
V: TRBV29-1; J: TRBJ2-5; length: 10; CDR3: SVDRARETQY
V: TRBV24-1; J: TRBJ2-2; length: 14; CDR3: ATSDLTSGKPGELF
V: TRBV19; J: TRBJ1-1; length: 13; CDR3: ASSIHGGVNTEAF
V: TRBV5-5; J: TRBJ1-2; length: 13; CDR3: ASSLGKPELYGYT
V: TRBV6-6; J: TRBJ2-1; length: 14; CDR3: ASSYSMLSSYNEQF
V: TRBV7-8; J: TRBJ2-3; length: 14; CDR3: ASSSRTSGIKDTQY
V: TRBV13; J: TRBJ2-1; length: 12; CDR3: ASSQGRVTNEQF
V: TRBV27; J: TRBJ1-6; length: 13; CDR3: ASRLGSSYNSPLH
V: TRBV28; J: TRBJ1-2; length: 11; CDR3: ASSYRRGYGYT
V: TRBV4-1; J: TRBJ2-1; length: 13; CDR3: ASSQGLAVYNEQF
V: TRBV5-1; J: TRBJ2-3; length: 14; CDR3: ASSLVGEPSTDTQY
V: TRBV9; J: TRBJ1-5; length: 11; CDR3: ASSATGNQPQH
V: TRBV2; J: TRBJ1-6; length: 14; CDR3: ASRETLGSYNSPLH
V: TRBV7-2; J: TRBJ2-3; length: 12; CDR3: ASSLAGGQDTQY
V: TRBV10-3; J: TRBJ1-5; length: 11; CDR3: AISDGGLQPQH
V: TRBV6-4; J: TRBJ2-1; length: 14; CDR3: ASSDSGRELVNEQF
V: TRBV2; J: TRBJ1-1; length: 13; CDR3: ATRAADRTNTEAF
V: TRBV6-6; J: TRBJ1-4; length: 12; CDR3: ASSFQGANEKLF
V: TRBV28; J: TRBJ2-5; length: 11; CDR3: ASSLGSSGTQY
V: TRBV6-5; J: TRBJ2-2; length: 13; CDR3: ASRSTSMVTGELF